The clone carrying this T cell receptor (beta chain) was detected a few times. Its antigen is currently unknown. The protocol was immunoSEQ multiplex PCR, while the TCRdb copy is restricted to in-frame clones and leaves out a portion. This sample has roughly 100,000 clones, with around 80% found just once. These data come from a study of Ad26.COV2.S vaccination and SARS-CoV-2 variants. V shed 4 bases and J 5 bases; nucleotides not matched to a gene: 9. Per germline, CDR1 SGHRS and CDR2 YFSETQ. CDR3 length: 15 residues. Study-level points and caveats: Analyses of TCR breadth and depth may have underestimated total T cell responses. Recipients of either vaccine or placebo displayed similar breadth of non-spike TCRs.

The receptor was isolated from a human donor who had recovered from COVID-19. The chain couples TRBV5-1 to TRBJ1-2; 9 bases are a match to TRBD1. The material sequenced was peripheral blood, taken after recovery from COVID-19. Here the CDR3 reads CASSPQAGQGYGYTF. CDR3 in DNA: TGCGCCAGCAGCCCACAAGCGGGACAGGGATATGGCTACACCTTC.